This TCR beta chain was obtained from a study of shared clonotypes between healthy human individuals. Study-level results: Sorted-subset sequencing, rarefaction showed, was incomplete despite large depth.

Per the germline V gene, CDR1 is MDHEN and CDR2 is SYDVKM. The V end was cut by 5 bases, the J end by 0 bases, with 11 bases between. The CDR3 has 15 residues. Terminally differentiated effector memory CD45RA+ cells were left out of the naive CD8 fraction, which was CD45RO-negative and positively selected for CCR7. Data came from immunoSEQ multiplex PCR; TCRdb stores just in-frame clones and leaves some out. The sample contains some 2.1 million clones, 93% of which appear only once. This clone was counted a single time. No antigen is known for it. The chain uses TRBV28 and TRBJ2-1; perhaps TRBD2 as D (5 bases). Sequenced: naive CD8+ T cells from PBMCs. The clonotype originates from a man between 18 and 35 years old in good health. Some clones in this sample may be carry-over from other donors' samples. The CDR3 reads CASSSGLSSYNEQFF. In DNA, the CDR3 is TGTGCCAGCAGTAGCGGACTTAGCTCCTACAATGAGCAGTTCTTC.